This TCR beta chain was retrieved from a study of CD8+ T cells in alopecia areata. Study findings and constraints: Normal scalp showed lower clonality than lesional scalp, especially alopecia totalis/universalis. Among the cells sequenced in scalp samples are also the resident alphabeta T cells of normal skin.

Treatment of the sample: oral pan-JAK inhibitor, 5-10 mg twice daily. RNA, once extracted, was reverse transcribed into cDNA for use as the sequencing template. Produced via immunoSEQ multiplex PCR; TCRdb's table is partial and in-frame only. This table has about 200,000 clones, over 55% appearing once. This CDR3 comprises 11 residues. The germline CDR1 and CDR2 sequences are SQVTM and ANQGSEA. Trimming left V 0 bases short and J 8 bases short, with 7 bases between. About this clone: The antigen is unknown. The same CDR3 also results from other DNA sequences found in this sample.

This receptor was taken from a human donor with alopecia areata. This rearrangement joins TRBV29-1 to TRBJ1-1; D not resolved. The specimen was CD4+ T cells sorted from blood, collected at week 24, from a patient treated with tofacitinib. CDR3 DNA: TGCAGCGTTGAAGATCCCGGGGAAGCTTTCTTT. Its protein product is CSVEDPGEAFF.